A selection of T cell receptor beta chains follows, all from one sample in a study of shared clonotypes between healthy human individuals. Produced via immunoSEQ multiplex PCR; TCRdb's table is partial and in-frame only. The sample yields about 2 million clones, about 95% seen once. What was sequenced was naive CD8+ T cells sorted from blood. These receptors were obtained from a man aged 18-30 years in good health. Each CDR3 is given with its conserved first and last residue. A D gene is named only where the DNA matches it firmly. Clone size is given for some rows only: seen once, a few or many times, or a class if the clone is expanded.

V	D	J	size	DNA	CDR3
TRBV7-9	-	TRBJ1-3	-	TGTGCCAGCAGCTTAGAACAGGAGGGGTACTCTGGAAACACCATATATTTT	CASSLEQEGYSGNTIYF
TRBV19	-	TRBJ2-2	-	TGTGCCAGTAGTATATACCCCTTTGGGGGAGAAATCCCCGGGGAGCTGTTTTTT	CASSIYPFGGEIPGELFF
TRBV30	-	TRBJ1-1	few	TGTGCCTCGCGGTTCAGGGCTGAAGCTTTCTTT	CASRFRAEAFF
TRBV13	-	TRBJ1-3	-	TGTGCCAGCAGCTTAGAAAGCAGCAGAAACACCATATATTTT	CASSLESSRNTIYF
TRBV11-2	-	TRBJ1-2	once	TGTGCCAGCAGCTTAGTTTCAGGGAAGGACTACACCTTC	CASSLVSGKDYTF
TRBV30	-	TRBJ1-2	-	TGTGCCTGGAGTGGGAAGACAGTCTATGGCTACACCTTC	CAWSGKTVYGYTF
TRBV13	TRBD2	TRBJ2-2	-	TGTGCCAGCAGCTCCCGTACCGGGACTAGCGGAAACACCGGGGAGCTGTTTTTT	CASSSRTGTSGNTGELFF
TRBV5-1	TRBD1	TRBJ2-3	-	TGCGCCAGCAGCTTGGGACAGGGGGCGGATACGCAGTATTTT	CASSLGQGADTQYF
TRBV27	-	TRBJ2-1	-	TGTGCCAGCAGGACTAGACGTACAAAGAACAATGAGCAGTTCTTC	CASRTRRTKNNEQFF
TRBV4-1	-	TRBJ2-2	-	TGCGCCAGCACCCAGGCGCATTCCAACACCGGGGAGCTGTTTTTT	CASTQAHSNTGELFF
TRBV6-5	-	TRBJ2-2	-	TGTGCCAGCAGTTACAACCCATGGGACACCGGGGAGCTGTTTTTT	CASSYNPWDTGELFF
TRBV6-6	-	TRBJ2-1	once	TGTGCCAGCAGTTACCTCCTCTCCTACAATGAGCAGTTCTTC	CASSYLLSYNEQFF
TRBV7-9	-	TRBJ2-2	-	TGTGCCAGCAGCCGCGGGACGGGCGTAGGGGAGCTGTTTTTT	CASSRGTGVGELFF